Sequencing of this T cell receptor (beta chain) was carried out in a study of early T cells in non-severe SARS-CoV-2 infection. Study details: RNA in bulk from unsorted whole blood was sequenced, and chains were unpaired.

Trimming shortened V by 8 bases and J by 6 bases, and 9 bases separated the two germline ends. The germline CDR1 and CDR2 sequences are SQVTM and ANQGSEA. The CDR3 consists of 10 residues. Unique molecular identifiers tagged individual cDNA molecules. Each CDR3 protein gets one entry after TCRdb re-called the 5' RACE reads with MiXCR. Of about 48,000 distinct CDR3 sequences listed, less than 15% are singletons. In its sample, this clonotype was seen a few times. The antigen remains undetermined. Study-wide results and limits: Reliance on VDJdb matching favored anti-spike CD8 responses; private and CD4 specificities were missed.

The chain recombines TRBV29-1 with TRBJ2-3; D remains unclear. This TCR came from an adult who was a healthcare worker with PCR-confirmed SARS-CoV-2 infection or an uninfected control (not recorded which). Sequencing input: whole blood. The CDR3 sequence is CSLFGDTQYF. The CDR3 DNA follows: TGCAGCCTCTTCGGGGATACGCAGTATTTT.